This T cell receptor (beta chain) was documented in a study of blood T cell repertoires in COVID-19. Study as a whole: Sites in the United States, Italy and Spain provided acute and convalescent COVID-19 samples. PBMCs, B-cell-depleted T cells, or T cells were the source of the cDNA or gDNA that made up the material.

Methods used by the authors: Nucleated cell number was recorded as an estimate derived from reference gene primer amplification. Sequencing was performed with immunoSEQ multiplex PCR; in TCRdb, only in-frame clones are kept and a portion is missing. V, J and clone size were drawn from that table, and D and trimming were deduced from the DNA. This sample carries about 80,000 clones, 90% of them seen once, and the ten largest clones take roughly 4.5%. Trimming took off 4 bases at V and 5 bases at J, with 4 bases between the two ends. The CDR3 runs to 11 residues. Germline V gives CDR1 SEHNR, CDR2 FQNEAQ (reference sequence). This clone was detected once.

Material: peripheral blood. The sequence was collected from a woman at least 80 years old with active or convalescent COVID-19. V and J are TRBV7-9 and TRBJ2-3; no definite D call. In DNA, the CDR3 is TGTGCCAGCAGCTCACAAGATACGCAGTATTTT. It codes for CASSSQDTQYF.